This T cell receptor beta chain was identified in a study of T cells in Graves' hyperthyroidism and ophthalmopathy. Amplification of TCR beta CDR3 regions was performed using RNA transcripts as template. The primer set for the first-round RT-PCR of the TCR CDR3 was HTBI. MiXCR, run by TCRdb on the multiplex PCR reads, gives a single entry per CDR3 protein. The table includes 550,000 to 850,000 distinct CDR3 sequences, 18% detected once. V lost 5 bases and J lost 2, with 9 bases in between. Germline assignment: CDR1 SGHTA and CDR2 FQGNSA. The CDR3 sequence is 13 residues long. Orbital computed tomography, thyroid ultrasound, serum thyroxine and TRAb, and clinical symptoms together informed the diagnoses. PBMCs were derived from roughly 9.6 ml fresh peripheral blood. In its sample, this clonotype was seen many times. Its antigen is not known. Findings and limits, study-wide: Ophthalmopathy was distinguished from stable hyperthyroidism by 13 V-J signatures.

This chain uses TRBV7-2 with TRBJ2-5; no clear D. Source material: blood. The receptor was derived from a woman between 45 and 65 years old with Graves' hyperthyroidism that later progressed to Graves' ophthalmopathy. The CDR3 DNA is TGTGCCAGCAGCCAGGAGCTACAAGAGACCCAGTACTTC. Its protein is CASSQELQETQYF.